One and the same sample provided the 11 T cell receptor beta chains below, sequenced in a study of cytomegalovirus exposure and HLA in healthy donors (dated by TCRdb to about 2017). Receptor amplification or capture employed the immunoSEQ multiplex PCR assay. For the multiplex PCR, a mixture combining 60 forward primers for TCR Vbeta segments and 13 reverse primers for TCR Jbeta segments was used. TCRdb mirrors the immuneACCESS table, restricted to in-frame sequences. Some clones are absent from its copies; in checked studies, under half trace to an unresolved V gene, and the reason for the others is unknown. The sample table records roughly 150,000 clones; around three quarters of these occur just once. The top ten hold about 3.4% of the sample. Sequencing used PBMCs. The origin of the receptors is a male donor in good health and CMV-seronegative.

The V gene is TRBV10-3, the J gene TRBJ1-2; tentative D call: TRBD1 (5 bases). Germline CDR1 reads ENHRY; CDR2 reads SYGVKD. V dropped 10 bases and J dropped 8 bases, with 17 bases sitting between them. CDR3 size: 12 residues. CDR3 bases: TGTGCCACCACCGCAGGGCAAGAGGGCTACACCTTC. Its translation: CATTAGQEGYTF.

The chain couples TRBV4-3 to TRBJ2-1, with 7 bases that match TRBD2. Germline CDR1 and CDR2: LGHNA and YSLEER. The CDR3 is 16 amino acids. J lost 4 bases, V lost 2 bases, and 8 bases had no gene match. In DNA form, the CDR3 reads TGCGCCAGCAGCCAATTCTCTAGCGGAAGGTACAATGAGCAGTTCTTC. This codes for CASSQFSSGRYNEQFF.

The chain recombines TRBV6-5 with TRBJ2-7, with D maybe TRBD1 (6 bases). V was trimmed by 0 bases and J by 0 bases, leaving 12 bases between them. Germline CDR1 reads MNHEY; CDR2 reads SVGAGI. This CDR3 spans 16 amino acids. CDR3 region: CASSYSYRASSYEQYF. CDR3 DNA sequence: TGTGCCAGCAGTTACTCGTACAGGGCGAGCTCCTACGAGCAGTACTTC.

Turning to this clone: Additional DNA sequences in this sample encode the identical CDR3. The chain couples TRBV28 to TRBJ1-2; perhaps TRBD1 as D (5 bases). Trimming shortened V by 2 bases and J by 1 base, and 8 bases separated the two germline ends. Germline V CDR1 and CDR2: MDHEN, SYDVKM. The CDR3 consists of 14 residues. The DNA of the CDR3 is TGTGCCAGCAGTTTAATAGGGGATAACTATGGCTACACCTTC. It encodes CASSLIGDNYGYTF.

The chain employs TRBV19 and TRBJ2-5; no firm D call. This CDR3 comprises 13 residues. V lost 3 bases and J lost 1, with 6 bases in between. CDR1 is LNHDA, CDR2 SQIVND, per germline (reference sequence). The CDR3 bases are TGTGCCAGTAGTATTTTAGTCCAAGAGACCCAGTACTTC. This gives the protein CASSILVQETQYF.

By sample share, this clone is medium-sized. The chain couples TRBV6-6 to TRBJ2-1, with a possible D match to TRBD1 (5 bases). The CDR3 has 14 amino acids. With 4 bases removed from V and 1 base from J, the gap between germline ends came to 8 bases. Germline V lookup: CDR1 MNHNY, CDR2 SVGAGI (reference sequence). The CDR3 here is CASSLGESYNEQFF. CDR3 nucleotide sequence: TGTGCCAGCAGTTTAGGGGAATCCTACAATGAGCAGTTCTTC.

The CDR3, as DNA: TGTGCCAGCAGTTTTCAGATTTATAATGAAAAACTGTTTTTT. Residues: CASSFQIYNEKLFF. This chain joins TRBV28 and TRBJ1-4; unclear D gene. V was pared by 3 bases and J by 4 bases, with 9 bases between. The CDR3 is made up of 14 amino acids. The germline V gene has CDR1 MDHEN and CDR2 SYDVKM.

This clone was seen only once. The chain recombines TRBV19 with TRBJ1-6; D is unclear. Germline V CDR1 and CDR2: LNHDA, SQIVND (reference sequence). The CDR3 sequence is 14 residues long. V shed 7 bases and J shed 4 bases, with 11 bases lying between them. CDR3 DNA sequence: TGTGCCAGTACCCGCGGCGAATATAATTCACCCCTCCACTTT. Protein sequence: CASTRGEYNSPLHF.

This chain joins TRBV4-1 and TRBJ2-5, with TRBD1 matching over 9 bases. The J call is uncertain, as TRBJ2-7 better fits the DNA end. Germline V gene lookup returns CDR1 MGHRA and CDR2 YSYEKL. The CDR3 spans 14 residues. The CDR3 is CASSQTGGTYEQYF. CDR3 sequence (DNA): TGCGCCAGCAGCCAAACAGGGGGCACCTACGAGCAGTACTTC.

The chain uses TRBV9 and TRBJ1-1; D gene uncertain. CDR1 and CDR2 (germline): SGDLS, YYNGEE. V lost 5 bases to trimming and J lost 2 bases, with 10 bases between them. The length of the CDR3 is 13 residues. In nucleotides, the CDR3 is TGTGCCAGCAGGAGTAATGTTAACACTGAAGCTTTCTTT. Amino acids: CASRSNVNTEAFF.

The chain combines TRBV11-2 with TRBJ1-1; a weak D match, TRBD1 (5 bases). The CDR3 spans 14 residues. Trimming shortened V by 3 bases and J by 0 bases, and 8 bases separated the two germline ends. The V gene's germline CDR1 is SGHAT and CDR2 FQNNGV. The CDR3 protein is CASSFSGLNTEAFF. The CDR3 nucleotides are TGTGCCAGCAGCTTCTCAGGGTTGAACACTGAAGCTTTCTTT.